This is a list of T cell receptor beta chains from one sample in a study of response to subunit inactivated influenza vaccine. TCRdb recomputed calls from the RT-PCR reads with MiXCR, one row per CDR3 protein. The sample contains about 650,000 distinct CDR3 sequences, approximately 14% of which appear only once. This material consisted of PBMCs from blood, taken roughly 12 days after vaccination. The receptors were gathered from a man in his fifties who received an inactivated influenza vaccine. Each CDR3 is given with its conserved first and last residue. The order of the fields is CDR3 protein, V gene.

CDR3aa: CASSFGRGTGELFF
v_gene: TRBV12-3/TRBV12-4

CDR3aa: CASSLRGQANQPQHF
v_gene: TRBV7-2

CDR3aa: CASLNWGSDGYTF
v_gene: TRBV28

CDR3aa: CASSYRQGVTTRDTQYF
v_gene: TRBV6-2/TRBV6-3

CDR3aa: CASSLGGTSDTQYF
v_gene: TRBV12-3/TRBV12-4

CDR3aa: CASIQGIGSTEAFF
v_gene: TRBV12-3/TRBV12-4

CDR3aa: CASKGSNQPQHF
v_gene: TRBV12-3/TRBV12-4

CDR3aa: CSASAPGVNNEQFF
v_gene: TRBV20-1

CDR3aa: CASSSSGVETQYF
v_gene: TRBV11-2

CDR3aa: CASSLWSEGEQYF
v_gene: TRBV11-2

CDR3aa: CASSRGGPDTQYF
v_gene: TRBV12-3/TRBV12-4

CDR3aa: CASTPSDQPQHF
v_gene: TRBV6-6

CDR3aa: CASSYFRFSGETSTDTQYF
v_gene: TRBV6-2/TRBV6-3

CDR3aa: CASSGLAGGLNEQFF
v_gene: TRBV2

CDR3aa: CASSPTSKRAQYF
v_gene: TRBV7-2

CDR3aa: CASSSQMTTDTQYF
v_gene: TRBV7-9

CDR3aa: CASSAGHWLAGELFF
v_gene: TRBV7-8

CDR3aa: CATIASGGGNEQFF
v_gene: TRBV6-1

CDR3aa: CASSQETSGTSTDTQYF
v_gene: TRBV4-3

CDR3aa: CSASSSGTYEQYF
v_gene: TRBV20-1

CDR3aa: CASTDRANTEAFF
v_gene: TRBV27

CDR3aa: CASSLTGGTGNEQFF
v_gene: TRBV7-2

CDR3aa: CATGYQETQYF
v_gene: TRBV2

CDR3aa: CASTPGGDYEQYF
v_gene: TRBV6-1

CDR3aa: CASSAGDRQFGELFF
v_gene: TRBV11-3

CDR3aa: CASSQDIVAGADTQYF
v_gene: TRBV3-1

CDR3aa: CASSLSGDYGYTF
v_gene: TRBV7-8

CDR3aa: CASNTGTGNGLGLGEQYF
v_gene: TRBV28

CDR3aa: CSVEASNMATDTQYF
v_gene: TRBV29-1

CDR3aa: CASSPDTGLRNTGELFF
v_gene: TRBV3-1

CDR3aa: CASSATSGQETQYF
v_gene: TRBV5-1

CDR3aa: CASSWTSGGNEQFF
v_gene: TRBV27

CDR3aa: CSVRVNSGSRNEQFF
v_gene: TRBV29-1

CDR3aa: CSARARLFHNQPQHF
v_gene: TRBV20-1

CDR3aa: CASSRWADTQYF
v_gene: TRBV11-2

CDR3aa: CSARGPGTAFNEQFF
v_gene: TRBV20-1

CDR3aa: CASSFAQVWGQGANTGELFF
v_gene: TRBV27

CDR3aa: CSARAGTRVYNEQFF
v_gene: TRBV20-1

CDR3aa: CASSQDTGSYGYTF
v_gene: TRBV4-3

CDR3aa: CASRSQGAYSNQPQHF
v_gene: TRBV6-1

CDR3aa: CSARDIRDREAFF
v_gene: TRBV20-1

CDR3aa: CASSPLADTQYF
v_gene: TRBV18

CDR3aa: CSARAQASSPLHF
v_gene: TRBV20-1

CDR3aa: CSARDYAIAVLRTQYF
v_gene: TRBV20-1

CDR3aa: CASSFRTNEKLFF
v_gene: TRBV12-3/TRBV12-4

CDR3aa: CSAGAAAYEQYF
v_gene: TRBV29-1

CDR3aa: CASSLSTGKTYEQYF
v_gene: TRBV12-3/TRBV12-4

CDR3aa: CAIRPGLAGEVGELFF
v_gene: TRBV10-3

CDR3aa: CASEVTSGVNEQFF
v_gene: TRBV28

CDR3aa: CSPYLLSTDTQYF
v_gene: TRBV20-1

CDR3aa: CASSSVGTGSYEQYF
v_gene: TRBV28

CDR3aa: CASSPQARSYEQYF
v_gene: TRBV7-2

CDR3aa: CASSSPDGKLYEQYF
v_gene: TRBV7-9

CDR3aa: CASSDGPFESYEQYF
v_gene: TRBV6-2/TRBV6-3

CDR3aa: CASSLRKAFYGYTF
v_gene: TRBV12-3/TRBV12-4